The clone carrying this T cell receptor (beta chain) was seen a handful of times. The data were obtained in a study of blood T cell repertoires in COVID-19. As for the study in general: Acute-phase and convalescent COVID-19 samples originated in the United States, Italy and Spain.

Original handling: Reference gene primer amplification in the assay estimated nucleated cell counts. Clones were sequenced by immunoSEQ multiplex PCR, and TCRdb holds only the in-frame ones, with some missing. V, J and clone size derive from that table, while D and trimming were established from the DNA sequence. The table shows 200,000 to 250,000 clones, with approximately 90% occurring only once. During active infection, Seattle patients enrolled and were then monitored through disease. This sequence originates from a man aged 30 to 45 with COVID-19, enrolled during active disease. Sequenced: peripheral blood.

The CDR3 protein is CASSYSNNQPQHF. The CDR3, as DNA: TGTGCCAGCAGTTACTCCAACAATCAGCCCCAGCATTTT. This chain links TRBV6-5 with TRBJ1-5; D is unclear. The CDR3 sequence is 13 residues long. The germline V and J ends were trimmed by 0 bases and 3 bases, with 3 bases remaining between them. From germline, CDR1 is MNHEY and CDR2 SVGAGI.